This is a list of T cell receptor beta chains from one sample in a study of cytomegalovirus exposure and HLA in healthy donors. Profiled with immunoSEQ multiplex PCR; TCRdb holds only in-frame clones, not every one. This sample contains around 200,000 clones. The specimen was PBMCs. The receptors derive from a woman aged 25 to 39 in good health and CMV-seropositive. Both conserved end residues are part of each CDR3. The order of the fields is D gene, J gene, V gene, CDR3 DNA, CDR3 protein. A D gene is named only where the DNA matches it firmly.

. TRBJ2-3 TRBV6-5 TGTGCCAGCAGCCAACAGGGCCCGGGGACAGATACGCAGTATTTT CASSQQGPGTDTQYF
. TRBJ2-2 TRBV7-2 TGTGCCAGCAGCCTCCAGACAGGAAGAAACACCGGGGAGCTGTTTTTT CASSLQTGRNTGELFF
TRBD1 TRBJ1-1 TRBV10-3 TGTGCCATTAAACAACAGGGGGACACTGAAGCTTTCTTT CAIKQQGDTEAFF
TRBD1 TRBJ1-5 TRBV5-8 TGTGCCAGCAGCCACGGACAGGGCTTCAATCAGCCCCAGCATTTT CASSHGQGFNQPQHF
TRBD2 TRBJ2-5 TRBV27 TGTGCCAGCAGTTTATTCCTAGCGGGGGGTACCCAGTACTTC CASSLFLAGGTQYF
. TRBJ1-5 TRBV10-3 TGTGCCATCATAGGGGCGCGGGATAGCAATCAGCCCCAGCATTTT CAIIGARDSNQPQHF
. TRBJ1-1 TRBV7-9 TGTGCCAGCAGCTTACTACAGAGCACTGAAGCTTTCTTT CASSLLQSTEAFF
. TRBJ1-1 TRBV7-9 TGTGCCAGCAGCTTAAGGGGCGACTCAACAACTGAAGCTTTCTTT CASSLRGDSTTEAFF
TRBD1 TRBJ1-1 TRBV6-1 TGTGCCAGCAGGGAAACAGGGGCCTATACTGAAGCTTTCTTT CASRETGAYTEAFF
TRBD1 TRBJ1-6 TRBV5-4 TGTGCCAGCGCACCGGGACAGGACGACTCACCCCTCCACTTT CASAPGQDDSPLHF
. TRBJ1-5 TRBV7-9 TGTGCCAGCAGCTTAAGCCAGGGTGGGTCGCCCCAGCATTTT CASSLSQGGSPQHF
TRBD1 TRBJ2-5 TRBV5-4 TGTGCCAGCAGCCCTAGGGGGCGAGAGACCCAGTACTTC CASSPRGRETQYF
TRBD1 TRBJ1-2 TRBV14 TGTGCCAGCAGCCAAGATCTCCGGACAGGCTATGGCTACACCTTC CASSQDLRTGYGYTF
. TRBJ1-4 TRBV7-9 TGTGCCAGCAGCCTAGAAGGGGAACTGTTTTTT CASSLEGELFF
TRBD2 TRBJ2-3 TRBV9 TGTGCCAGCAGCCCCGTGACTAGCGGGGGAAACACAGATACGCAGTATTTT CASSPVTSGGNTDTQYF
TRBD1 TRBJ2-7 TRBV28 TGTGCCAGCAGCCCGGACAGGGAGTGGGGAGACTACGAGCAGTACTTC CASSPDREWGDYEQYF
TRBD1 TRBJ1-4 TRBV11-2 TGTGCCAGCAGCTTAGTTCAGGGGGGAGTAGCTAATGAAAAACTGTTTTTT CASSLVQGGVANEKLFF
TRBD1 TRBJ2-7 TRBV7-8 TGTACCAGCAGCCCGATAGGGGACAGGGGGCGAGGCGAGCAGTACTTC CTSSPIGDRGRGEQYF
. TRBJ2-3 TRBV4-3 TGCGCCAGCAGCCTCCGGGTGCTCGGGACAATTGCGCAGTATTTT CASSLRVLGTIAQYF
TRBD2 TRBJ2-3 TRBV4-3 TGCGCCAGCAGCCAAGAGACCGGGACTAGCGGGGAAGATACGCAGTATTTT CASSQETGTSGEDTQYF